Below are 9 T cell receptor beta chains sequenced from a single sample in a study of monozygotic twins with inflammatory bowel disease. TCRdb re-analyzed the 5' RACE reads; it lists each CDR3 protein once, without DNA. This listing includes approximately 400,000 distinct CDR3 sequences. The material sequenced was blood. The receptors derive from a human donor with ulcerative colitis or Crohn's disease, or a healthy co-twin of an affected twin (not recorded which).

This chain joins TRBV7-9 and TRBJ2-7; TCRdb selects TRBD1, and the lack of DNA leaves this call unchecked. The CDR3 is made up of 14 amino acids. Germline assignment: CDR1 SEHNR and CDR2 FQNEAQ (reference sequence). Here the CDR3 reads CASSPSGINYEQYF. Drawing the rest from reference TRBV7-9 and TRBJ2-7, the complete variable domain is DTGVSQNPRHKITKRGQNVTFRCDPISEHNRLYWYRQTLGQGPEFLTYFQNEAQLEKSRLLSDRFSAERPKGSFSTLEIQRTEQGDSAMYLCASSPSGINYEQYFGPGTRLTVT.

V is TRBV6-2 or TRBV6-3 and J is TRBJ2-7. Germline V gene data show CDR1 as MNHEY and CDR2 as SVGEGT. The CDR3 consists of 15 residues. The chain's CDR3 is CASSYGSTGPYEQYF.

The V gene is TRBV27, the J gene TRBJ2-7. CDR1 is MNHEY, CDR2 SMNVEV, per germline (reference sequence). The length of the CDR3 is 14 residues. This CDR3 is CASSTRQGSYEQYF.

The chain employs TRBV24-1 and TRBJ2-5; the D gene TCRdb calls, TRBD2, cannot be checked with no DNA. The germline gives CDR1 KGHDR, CDR2 SFDVKD. The CDR3 is 13 amino acids. The CDR3 region is CATMDPPKETQYF.

The chain recombines TRBV5-6 with TRBJ2-7; checking the TCRdb D call of TRBD1 is not possible without DNA. The CDR3 sequence is 15 residues long. Germline values: CDR1 SGHDT, CDR2 YYEEEE. CDR3 sequence: CASSLEDRPRREQYF.

This chain links TRBV5-1 with TRBJ2-7; TCRdb outputs TRBD1, but without DNA this stays unchecked. This CDR3 has 15 residues. Germline assignment: CDR1 SGHRS and CDR2 YFSETQ. The CDR3 protein is CASSADRRISYEQYF.

The chain employs TRBV6-5 and TRBJ2-6. CDR3 length: 15 amino acids. The germline V gene has CDR1 MNHEY and CDR2 SVGAGI. CDR3 protein: CASSYWDSGANVLTF.

The V and J genes are TRBV5-1 and TRBJ1-1; TCRdb outputs TRBD1, but without DNA this stays unchecked. CDR3 length equals 15 residues. Germline CDR1 and CDR2: SGHRS and YFSETQ. The CDR3 reads CASSLGDRVSTEAFF.

The chain combines TRBV7-2 with TRBJ2-5. This CDR3 spans 14 amino acids. Germline V CDR1 and CDR2: SGHTA, FQGNSA. This CDR3 is CASTPSGWRETQYF.